The 2 T cell receptor beta chains listed next were all sequenced from one sample in a study of blood T cells in healthy people across ages. The authors ran a second PCR of 7 to 11 cycles using a sample-barcoded 5' primer and a J-beta primer mix. TCRdb fed the 5' RACE reads into MiXCR, producing one record per CDR3 protein. The data contain hundreds of thousands of distinct CDR3 sequences, 62% of them seen just once; the ten biggest clones take up 25% to 35%. The specimen sequenced was blood. The receptors here all came from a man younger than 40 in good health.

Only one count was recorded for this clonotype. The V and J genes are TRBV6-1 and TRBJ2-1; 7 nucleotides match TRBD1. CDR3 size: 16 residues. The J segment lost 2 bases and the V segment lost 5 bases, leaving 9 bases of the junction unmatched. CDR1 and CDR2 from the germline V gene are MNHNS and SASEGT. DNA for the CDR3: TGTGCCAGCAGTACACCGACAGGGAGACCCTACAATGAGCAGTTCTTC. Amino acids: CASSTPTGRPYNEQFF.

The sample holds one count of this clonotype. J is TRBJ2-5 and V is TRBV4-3; TRBD1 matches at 7 bases. The J call may be in error: the DNA end matches TRBJ2-7 better. Germline V gene sequence: CDR1 LGHNA, CDR2 YSLEER. There are 15 residues in the CDR3. The CDR3 nucleotides read TGCGCCAGCAGCCAATATATAGGGACAGAATCCGAGCAGTACTTC. Translating gives CASSQYIGTESEQYF.